The entry below describes one T cell receptor beta chain. Its antigen is still unknown. Specified time point: newly diagnosed GD, antithyroid drugs for less than 3 months. PBMC-derived RNA was used for the TCR library. The CDR3 has 16 amino acids. From germline, CDR1 is SGDLS and CDR2 YYNGEE. V gave up 0 bases and J gave up 1 base; unmatched junction bases: 6. The data were obtained in a study of regulatory T cells in long-lasting Graves disease. About the research overall: Newly diagnosed Graves' patients took antithyroid drugs under 3 months. Study-wide findings and caveats: Only a small sample size was used, which may have cut accuracy. Gene preferences differed: TRBV28, TRBJ1-2, TRBJ2-5 in persistent cases.

Building the TCR beta libraries relied on iRepertoire HTBI primers, and CDR3 regions underwent Arm-PCR. TCRdb used MiXCR to reprocess the multiplex PCR reads, holding one entry per CDR3 protein. The data contain 580,000 or so distinct CDR3 sequences, about 16% of them singletons. Another study also made use of these data, one on T cells in Graves' hyperthyroidism and ophthalmopathy. That paper states: Ophthalmopathy, which appeared later, was predicted by the model a median about 6 months before onset.

The TCR was taken from a man younger than 30 with Graves disease. This material consisted of peripheral blood mononuclear cells (PBMCs), taken at new diagnosis, from a patient treated with antithyroid drugs. The chain uses TRBV9 and TRBJ2-5; 7 nucleotides agree with TRBD2. In nucleotides, the CDR3 is TGTGCCAGCAGCGTAGAGGCTAGCGGACCCCAAGAGACCCAGTACTTC. As protein: CASSVEASGPQETQYF.